The clone carrying this T cell receptor (beta chain) was detected many times. Antigen unknown. The data are from a study of T cell responses to AZD1222 COVID-19 vaccine. Whole-study findings and limits: Two AZD1222 administrations were followed by greater Spike-specific TCR breadth and depth. Seropositive at baseline were only 5 or 6 AZD1222 recipients. Donors in the cohort were predominantly white British and more often female, and clonal diversity was possibly underestimated.

Generated by immunoSEQ multiplex PCR, the TCRdb table keeps only in-frame clones and is missing some. The sample records about 110,000 clones, about 90% being singletons. In germline, CDR1 is MRHNA, CDR2 SNTAGT. This CDR3 contains 13 residues. V was cut by 5 bases and J by 4 bases, with 9 bases left in between. Specimen: peripheral blood, collected on day 0 of AZD1222 vaccination. The sequence derives from an adult in good health. The chain joins TRBV6-4 to TRBJ1-5, with D tentatively TRBD1 (5 bases). For the CDR3, the DNA is TGTGCCAGCAGTTCCGACAGTAATCAGCCCCAGCATTTT. It is translated as CASSSDSNQPQHF.